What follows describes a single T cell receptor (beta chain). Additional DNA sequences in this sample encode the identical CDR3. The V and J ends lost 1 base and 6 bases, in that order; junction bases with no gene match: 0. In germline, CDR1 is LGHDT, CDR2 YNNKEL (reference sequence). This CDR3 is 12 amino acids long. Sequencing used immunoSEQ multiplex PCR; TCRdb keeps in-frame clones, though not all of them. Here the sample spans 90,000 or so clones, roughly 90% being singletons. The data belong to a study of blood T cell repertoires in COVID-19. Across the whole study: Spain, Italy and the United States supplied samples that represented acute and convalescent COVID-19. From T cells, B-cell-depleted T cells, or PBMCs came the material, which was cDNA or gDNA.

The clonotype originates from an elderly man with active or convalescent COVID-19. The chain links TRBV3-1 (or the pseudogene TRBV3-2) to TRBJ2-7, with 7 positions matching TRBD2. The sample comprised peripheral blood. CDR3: CASSQGGGEQYF. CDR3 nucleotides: TGTGCCAGCAGCCAAGGCGGGGGCGAGCAGTACTTC.